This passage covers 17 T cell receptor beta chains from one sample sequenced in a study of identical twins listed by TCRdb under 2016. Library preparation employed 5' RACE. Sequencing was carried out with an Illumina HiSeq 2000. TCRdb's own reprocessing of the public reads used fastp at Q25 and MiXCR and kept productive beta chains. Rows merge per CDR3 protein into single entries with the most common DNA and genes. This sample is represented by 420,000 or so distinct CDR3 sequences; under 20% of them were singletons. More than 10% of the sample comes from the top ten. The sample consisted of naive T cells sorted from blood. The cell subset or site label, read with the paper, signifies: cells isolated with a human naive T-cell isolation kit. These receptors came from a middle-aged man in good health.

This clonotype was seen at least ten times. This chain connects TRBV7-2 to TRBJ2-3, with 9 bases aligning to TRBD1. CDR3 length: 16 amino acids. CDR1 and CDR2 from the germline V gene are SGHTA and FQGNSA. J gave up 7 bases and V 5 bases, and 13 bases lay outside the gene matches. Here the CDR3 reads CASSPRRGTGRNTQYF. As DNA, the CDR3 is TGTGCCAGCAGCCCTCGACGGGGGACAGGGAGAAATACGCAGTATTTT.

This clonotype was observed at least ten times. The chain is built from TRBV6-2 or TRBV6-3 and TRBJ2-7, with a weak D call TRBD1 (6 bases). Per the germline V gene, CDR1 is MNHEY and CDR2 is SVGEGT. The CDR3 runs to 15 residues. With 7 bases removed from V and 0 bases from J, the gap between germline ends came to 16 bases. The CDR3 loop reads CASIPSRDNSYEQYF. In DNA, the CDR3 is TGTGCCAGCATCCCTTCCCGGGACAACTCCTACGAGCAGTACTTC.

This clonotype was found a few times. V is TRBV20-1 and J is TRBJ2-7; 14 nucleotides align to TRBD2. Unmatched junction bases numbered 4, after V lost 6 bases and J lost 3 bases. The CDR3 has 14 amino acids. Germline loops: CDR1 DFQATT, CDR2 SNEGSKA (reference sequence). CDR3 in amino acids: CSARTSGGRYEQYF. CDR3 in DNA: TGCAGTGCCCGGACTAGCGGGGGGCGCTACGAGCAGTACTTC.

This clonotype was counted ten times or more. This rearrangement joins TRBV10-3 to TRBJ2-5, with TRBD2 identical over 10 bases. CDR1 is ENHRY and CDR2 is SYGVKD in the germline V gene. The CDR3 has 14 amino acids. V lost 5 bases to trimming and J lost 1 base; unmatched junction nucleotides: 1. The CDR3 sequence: CAISRLAGQETQYF. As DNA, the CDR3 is TGTGCCATCAGTCGACTAGCGGGCCAAGAGACCCAGTACTTC.

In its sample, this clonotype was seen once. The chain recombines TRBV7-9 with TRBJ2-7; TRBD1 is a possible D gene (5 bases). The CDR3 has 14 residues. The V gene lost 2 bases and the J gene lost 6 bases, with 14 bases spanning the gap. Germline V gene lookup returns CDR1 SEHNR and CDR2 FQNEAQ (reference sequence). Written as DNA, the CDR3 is TGTGCCAGCAGCTTAAGTCAGGGCTTGAGCGAGCAGTACTTC. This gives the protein CASSLSQGLSEQYF.

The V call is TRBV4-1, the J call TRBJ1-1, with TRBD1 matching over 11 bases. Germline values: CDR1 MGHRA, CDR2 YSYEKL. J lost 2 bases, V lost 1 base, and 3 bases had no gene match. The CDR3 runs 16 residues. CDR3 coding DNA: TGCGCCAGCAGCCAAGGGACAGGGGGCCTCAACACTGAAGCTTTCTTT. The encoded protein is CASSQGTGGLNTEAFF.

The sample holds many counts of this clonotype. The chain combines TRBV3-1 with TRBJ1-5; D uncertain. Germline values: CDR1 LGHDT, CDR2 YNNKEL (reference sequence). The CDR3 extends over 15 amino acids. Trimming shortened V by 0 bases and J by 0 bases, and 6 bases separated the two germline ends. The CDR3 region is CASSQDVGSNQPQHF. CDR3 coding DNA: TGTGCCAGCAGCCAAGATGTTGGTAGCAATCAGCCCCAGCATTTT.

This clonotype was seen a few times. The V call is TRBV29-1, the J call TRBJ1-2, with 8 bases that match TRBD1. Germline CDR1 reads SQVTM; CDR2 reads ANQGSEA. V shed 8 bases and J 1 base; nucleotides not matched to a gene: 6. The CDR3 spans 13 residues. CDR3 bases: TGCAGCACAAGACAGGGGTTTAACTATGGCTACACCTTC. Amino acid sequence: CSTRQGFNYGYTF. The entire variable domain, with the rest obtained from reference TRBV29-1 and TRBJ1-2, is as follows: SAVISQKPSRDICQRGTSLTIQCQVDSQVTMMFWYRQQPGQSLTLIATANQGSEATYESGFVIDKFPISRPNLTFSTLTVSNMSPEDSSIYLCSTRQGFNYGYTFGSGTRLTVV.

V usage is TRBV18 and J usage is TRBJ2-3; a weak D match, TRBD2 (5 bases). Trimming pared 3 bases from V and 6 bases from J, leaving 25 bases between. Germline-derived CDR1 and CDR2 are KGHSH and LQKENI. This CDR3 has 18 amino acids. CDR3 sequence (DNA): TGTGCCAGCTCACCGCGCGCCCAGGTTAGCGCGGGCAAGGATACGCAGTATTTT. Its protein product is CASSPRAQVSAGKDTQYF.

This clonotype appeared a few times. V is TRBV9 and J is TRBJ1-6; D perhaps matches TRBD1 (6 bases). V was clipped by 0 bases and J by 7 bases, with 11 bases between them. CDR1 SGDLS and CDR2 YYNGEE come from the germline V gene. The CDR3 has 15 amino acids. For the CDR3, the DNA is TGTGCCAGCAGCGTAGAGGGGGGAGGAAATTCACCCCTCCACTTT. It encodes CASSVEGGGNSPLHF.

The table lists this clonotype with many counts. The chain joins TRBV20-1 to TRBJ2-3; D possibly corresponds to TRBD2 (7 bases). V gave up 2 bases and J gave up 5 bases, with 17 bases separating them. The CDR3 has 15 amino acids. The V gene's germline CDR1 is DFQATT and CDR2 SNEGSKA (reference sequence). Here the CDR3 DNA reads TGCAGTGCTAGAATCAGGGGTAGGACTAGAGATACGCAGTATTTT. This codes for CSARIRGRTRDTQYF.

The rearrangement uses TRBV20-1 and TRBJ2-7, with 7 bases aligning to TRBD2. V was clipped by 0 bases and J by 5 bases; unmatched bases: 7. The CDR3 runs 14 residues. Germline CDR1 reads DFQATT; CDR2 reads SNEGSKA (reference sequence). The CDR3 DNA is TGCAGTGCTAGAGACCCGGCGGGAGTCAACGAGCAGTACTTC. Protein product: CSARDPAGVNEQYF.

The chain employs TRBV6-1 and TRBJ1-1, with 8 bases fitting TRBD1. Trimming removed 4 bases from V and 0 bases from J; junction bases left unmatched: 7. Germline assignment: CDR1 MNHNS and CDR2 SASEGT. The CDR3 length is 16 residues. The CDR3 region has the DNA TGTGCCAGCAGTGGACAGGGGTCAAGCTTGAACACTGAAGCTTTCTTT. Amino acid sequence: CASSGQGSSLNTEAFF.

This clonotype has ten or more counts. CDR3 region: CAISERGNGYTF. The CDR3, as DNA: TGTGCCATCAGTGAGAGGGGAAATGGCTACACCTTC. This chain joins TRBV10-3 and TRBJ1-2; possibly TRBD1 for D (5 bases). The CDR3 runs 12 residues. CDR1 ENHRY and CDR2 SYGVKD come from the germline V gene. V gave up 2 bases and J gave up 6 bases, with 7 bases separating them.

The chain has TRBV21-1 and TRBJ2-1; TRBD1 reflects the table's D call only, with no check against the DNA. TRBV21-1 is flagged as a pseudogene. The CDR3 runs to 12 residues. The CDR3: CASSNPGNEQFF. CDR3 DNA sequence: TGTGCCAGCAGCAATCCGGGTAATGAGCAGTTCTTC.

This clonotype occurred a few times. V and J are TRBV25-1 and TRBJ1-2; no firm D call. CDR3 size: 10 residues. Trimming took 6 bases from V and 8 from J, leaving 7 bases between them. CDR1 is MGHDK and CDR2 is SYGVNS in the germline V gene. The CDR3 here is CASRFNGYTF. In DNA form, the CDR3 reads TGTGCCAGCAGGTTTAACGGCTACACCTTC.

The CDR3 loop reads CASSLQTGTAIGGYTF. Here the CDR3 DNA reads TGCGCCAGCAGCTTACAAACCGGGACCGCGATTGGTGGCTACACCTTC. The J gene is TRBJ1-2, the V gene TRBV5-1; TRBD1 might be the D (5 bases). Between the trimmed V and J ends, which lost 2 bases and 7 bases, there was a span of 21 bases. The CDR3 totals 16 residues. Germline V gene lookup returns CDR1 SGHRS and CDR2 YFSETQ.